This TCR beta chain was recorded in a study of metastatic and nonmetastatic thyroid tumors. This CDR3 spans 18 amino acids. Trimming cost V 4 bases and J 4 bases; bases outside gene matches: 18. Germline V CDR1 and CDR2: SGHTA, FQGNSA. This clone was recorded at least ten times. All patients were untreated before thyroid surgery. TCRdb reanalyzed the PCR reads via MiXCR. The sample lists under 20,000 clones; 16% were seen once. This TCR came from a male donor with papillary thyroid cancer or a benign thyroid nodule (not recorded which). Some clones in this sample may be carry-over from other donors' samples. The V and J genes are TRBV7-2 and TRBJ1-1; TRBD1 aligns across 7 bases. The material sequenced was blood. The CDR3 coding sequence is TGTGCCAGCAGCTCGAGATTCCAGTACAGGGGAACGGGCACTGAAGCTTTCTTT. Amino acids: CASSSRFQYRGTGTEAFF.